This TCR beta chain was sequenced during a study of glioma-infiltrating T cells. Background on the study: Blood libraries targeted 4.5- to 10-fold coverage of 750,000 to 1,000,000 T cells.

The CDR3 spans 13 residues. Trimming cost V 2 bases and J 4 bases; bases outside gene matches: 1. Germline V CDR1 and CDR2: DFQATT, SNEGSKA (reference sequence). Using RNA template, CDR3s of TCR alpha and beta were amplified with iRepertoire arm-PCR. TCRdb used MiXCR to reprocess the multiplex PCR reads, holding one entry per CDR3 protein. The sample includes more than 300,000 distinct CDR3 sequences, around 45% of them seen just once. This clonotype appeared a few times. V and J are TRBV20-1 and TRBJ1-5, with TRBD1 matching 8 bases. Sequenced material: glioma tissue, nonneoplastic brain tissue, or PBMCs (not recorded which). The source of this sequence is a human donor with low-grade glioma or glioblastoma, undergoing nonglioma brain surgery, or in good health (not recorded which). The CDR3, as DNA: TGCAGTGCTAGAAGGGACAGGAATCAGCCCCAGCATTTT. Its translation: CSARRDRNQPQHF.